This section outlines one TCR beta chain sequence together with its context. Its matching antigen is unknown. These data belong to a study of cytomegalovirus exposure and HLA in healthy donors. Both 60 Vbeta primers and 13 Jbeta primers went into the PCR. TCRdb keeps only in-frame clones here, not all; method: immunoSEQ multiplex PCR. The sample contains roughly 200,000 clones, about 80% of which appear only once. The study's findings and limits: With DRB1 most and HLA-C fewest, TCR association rates differed between HLA loci in a later analysis.

The sample comprised PBMCs. This receptor was taken from a woman in her twenties or thirties in good health and CMV-seropositive.

In nucleotides, the CDR3 is TGCGCCAGCAGCCCGAACGAGAGACAGGGGATCCACGAGCAGTACTTC. Protein sequence: CASSPNERQGIHEQYF. V usage is TRBV4-1 and J usage is TRBJ2-7; TRBD1 aligns across 8 bases. Germline V lookup: CDR1 MGHRA, CDR2 YSYEKL. This CDR3 is built from 16 residues. V lost 4 bases, J lost 5 bases, and 13 bases stayed unmatched.